One sample yielded the 15 T cell receptor beta chains listed below, sequenced in a study of shared clonotypes between healthy human individuals. This table comes from immunoSEQ multiplex PCR, and its TCRdb copy is limited to in-frame clones, with some not included. The top ten clones hold around 0.45% of a sample with about 1.5 million clones, 98% of them seen once. The sample comprised naive CD4+ T cells sorted from blood. Indicated subset: CD45RA+ positively selected. These receptors were obtained from a man aged 25-40 years in good health.

As regards this clone: The sample holds other DNA sequences that translate to the same CDR3. The gene calls are TRBV28 and TRBJ2-7; 8 nucleotides line up with TRBD1. V trimming: 5 bases; J trimming: 1 base; junction bases outside the gene matches: 7. Germline CDR1 reads MDHEN; CDR2 reads SYDVKM. The CDR3 is 15 amino acids. CDR3 sequence reads: CASSPSGTGSYEQYF. CDR3 DNA: TGTGCCAGCAGTCCCTCCGGGACAGGATCCTACGAGCAGTACTTC.

The CDR3 is CASSSRGGLDEQFF. The CDR3 bases are TGTGCCAGCAGCTCACGCGGCGGACTCGATGAGCAGTTCTTC. The chain links TRBV7-9 to TRBJ2-1; D might be TRBD2 (5 bases). From germline, CDR1 is SEHNR and CDR2 FQNEAQ (reference sequence). The CDR3 consists of 14 residues. V was pared by 4 bases and J by 8 bases, with 15 bases between.

The V gene is TRBV28, the J gene TRBJ1-1, with 7 bases lining up with TRBD1. Germline CDR1 is MDHEN and CDR2 is SYDVKM. This CDR3 contains 17 residues. The V and J ends lost 7 bases and 0 bases, in that order; junction bases with no gene match: 14. For the CDR3, the DNA is TGTGCCAGCAATGGGGGGATCTCAGGGGGAATGAACACTGAAGCTTTCTTT. This gives the protein CASNGGISGGMNTEAFF.

V usage is TRBV29-1 and J usage is TRBJ1-1; 7 nucleotides line up with TRBD1. Germline V gene data show CDR1 as SQVTM and CDR2 as ANQGSEA. With 6 bases clipped from V and 4 bases from J, the junction kept 8 bases outside the gene matches. The length of the CDR3 is 13 residues. CDR3 coding DNA: TGCAGCGTAAGACAGGGTTGGAGCACTGAAGCTTTCTTT. Its protein product is CSVRQGWSTEAFF.

This chain connects TRBV2 to TRBJ2-7; 8 nucleotides agree with TRBD1. The germline V gene encodes CDR1 SNHLY and CDR2 FYNNEI. There are 15 residues in the CDR3. V was clipped by 6 bases and J by 0 bases; unmatched bases: 7. CDR3 sequence reads: CASRLDRGSSYEQYF. The CDR3 DNA follows: TGTGCCAGCAGGCTAGACAGGGGATCCTCCTACGAGCAGTACTTC.

This chain joins TRBV7-6 and TRBJ2-5, with D maybe TRBD2 (6 bases). Germline V gene lookup returns CDR1 SGHVS and CDR2 FNYEAQ. Between the trimmed V and J ends, which lost 5 bases and 4 bases, there was a span of 20 bases. The CDR3 spans 16 residues. The CDR3: CASSPYFIAEGETQYF. The CDR3 region has the DNA TGTGCCAGCAGCCCTTACTTCATAGCGGAGGGAGAGACCCAGTACTTC.

This sequence joins TRBV4-3 and TRBJ1-1; perhaps TRBD1 as D (6 bases). Germline CDR1 is LGHNA and CDR2 is YSLEER. Trimming shortened V by 0 bases and J by 2 bases, and 10 bases separated the two germline ends. The CDR3 is made up of 15 amino acids. CDR3: CASSQEGGANTEAFF. The CDR3 DNA is TGCGCCAGCAGCCAAGAAGGGGGGGCCAACACTGAAGCTTTCTTT.

This rearrangement joins TRBV14 to TRBJ2-3, with D hard to call. Trimming stripped 1 base from V and 4 bases from J, with 6 bases between. The CDR3 has 13 residues. The germline V gene encodes CDR1 SGHDN and CDR2 FVKESK. The CDR3 nucleotides read TGTGCCAGCAGCCAAGGGAAGGCAGATACGCAGTATTTT. Residues: CASSQGKADTQYF.

The rearrangement joins TRBV6-5 to TRBJ2-7; tentatively, D is TRBD1 (6 bases). Germline V lookup: CDR1 MNHEY, CDR2 SVGAGI. With 5 bases removed from V and 13 bases from J, the gap between germline ends came to 18 bases. The CDR3 loop spans 12 amino acids. As DNA, the CDR3 is TGTGCCAGCAGTGACACCCGGGACATTATATACTTC. Its translation is CASSDTRDIIYF.

The V call is TRBV14, the J call TRBJ1-2; D is possibly TRBD1 (6 bases). The CDR3 is 15 amino acids. Germline-derived CDR1 and CDR2 are SGHDN and FVKESK. Trimming took off 0 bases at V and 6 bases at J, with 14 bases between the two ends. The CDR3 here is CASSQDNRELDGYTF. The CDR3 nucleotides are TGTGCCAGCAGCCAAGATAACAGGGAACTCGATGGCTACACCTTC.

The V call is TRBV5-4, the J call TRBJ2-1, with TRBD2 as a possible D gene (6 bases). V shed 4 bases and J shed 9 bases, with 23 bases lying between them. CDR1 is SGHNT, CDR2 YYREEE, per germline (reference sequence). The CDR3 has 16 amino acids. CDR3 nucleotide sequence: TGTGCCAGCAGCATCCTAGCTTCGGGAGTGGCTCTTGAGCAGTTCTTC. Its protein is CASSILASGVALEQFF.

V usage is TRBV19 and J usage is TRBJ1-4; 9 bases map to TRBD1. V trimming: 3 bases; J trimming: 8 bases; junction bases outside the gene matches: 7. The V gene's germline CDR1 is LNHDA and CDR2 SQIVND (reference sequence). The CDR3 spans 15 residues. DNA of the CDR3: TGTGCCAGTAGTATGGGACAGGGAAGGCGAGAAAAACTGTTTTTT. This translates into CASSMGQGRREKLFF. Filled out from reference TRBV19 and TRBJ1-4, the complete variable domain reads DGGITQSPKYLFRKEGQNVTLSCEQNLNHDAMYWYRQDPGQGLRLIYYSQIVNDFQKGDIAEGYSVSREKKESFPLTVTSAQKNPTAFYLCASSMGQGRREKLFFGSGTQLSVL.

The count of this clone is one. The V call is TRBV14, the J call TRBJ2-7, with 7 bases identical to TRBD1. The V segment lost 5 bases and the J segment 3 bases; nucleotides outside the gene matches: 7. Germline CDR1 SGHDN, CDR2 FVKESK. The CDR3 has 14 amino acids. CDR3 residues: CASSEQGTRYEQYF. CDR3 nucleotide sequence: TGTGCCAGCAGCGAACAGGGGACCCGCTACGAGCAGTACTTC.

The CDR3 loop is CASTTKGEGIYEQYF. The DNA of the CDR3 is TGTGCCAGCACCACCAAGGGGGAGGGGATCTACGAGCAGTACTTC. The chain has TRBV27 and TRBJ2-7; tentatively, D is TRBD2 (7 bases). With 7 bases removed from V and 3 bases from J, the gap between germline ends came to 19 bases. Germline-derived CDR1 and CDR2 are MNHEY and SMNVEV (reference sequence). This CDR3 has 15 amino acids.

The chain has TRBV27 and TRBJ1-4; D remains ambiguous. The CDR3 extends over 14 amino acids. V was clipped by 6 bases and J by 5 bases, with 13 bases between them. From germline, CDR1 is MNHEY and CDR2 SMNVEV (reference sequence). The CDR3 sequence is CASSALGENEKLFF. CDR3 nucleotides: TGTGCCAGCAGCGCACTTGGGGAAAATGAAAAACTGTTTTTT.